This T cell receptor (beta chain) was sequenced in a study of blood T cell repertoires in COVID-19. Study context: Whether acute or convalescent, the COVID-19 samples came from the United States, Italy and Spain. From T cells, B-cell-depleted T cells, or PBMCs came the material, which was cDNA or gDNA.

Original handling: The authors estimated nucleated cell counts from reference gene primer amplification. This table comes from immunoSEQ multiplex PCR, and its TCRdb copy is limited to in-frame clones, with some not included. The V and J calls and clone size were taken over from that table, and D and trimming were inferred from the DNA. This table holds over 200,000 clones, around 85% found once. V lost 2 bases and J 6 bases, leaving 11 bases between the germline ends. This CDR3 is built from 13 residues. Germline V gives CDR1 SGDLS, CDR2 YYNGEE. Sample: peripheral blood. The sequence was collected from a young woman who had recovered from COVID-19. V and J are TRBV9 and TRBJ1-2; the D gene is possibly TRBD1 (6 bases). CDR3: CASSVGGRDGYTF. The CDR3, as DNA: TGTGCCAGCAGCGTCGGGGGGCGGGATGGCTACACCTTC.